This T cell receptor beta chain originates from a study of response to subunit inactivated influenza vaccine. TCRdb re-analysed the RT-PCR reads in MiXCR, keeping a single row per CDR3 protein. The sample holds 800,000 to 1,000,000 distinct CDR3 sequences; less than 25% are singletons and the top ten take 9.5% to 13%. Concerning this clonotype itself: Antigen specificity is unknown.

J lost 0 bases, V lost 3 bases, and 15 bases had no gene match. This CDR3 comprises 20 residues. Findings and caveats of the study: The authors put forward the suggestion that each seasonal influenza vaccination may bring in only a limited number of new T cells.

This TCR derives from a man aged 45-60 years who received an inactivated influenza vaccine. The rearrangement links TRBV12-3 or TRBV12-4 to TRBJ2-4; 9 nucleotides align to TRBD1. The sequenced sample was PBMCs from blood, obtained roughly 5 days after vaccination. CDR3 DNA: TGTGCCAGCAGTTTCTCCCGGGGGACAGGGTTTCAACTAGCCAAAAACATTCAGTACTTC. It is translated as CASSFSRGTGFQLAKNIQYF.